Each of the 9 T cell receptor beta chains below was sequenced from the same sample in a study of cytomegalovirus exposure and HLA in healthy donors (dated by TCRdb to about 2017). Receptors were amplified or captured by the immunoSEQ multiplex PCR assay. TCRdb mirrors the immuneACCESS table, restricted to in-frame sequences. Some clones are absent from its copies; in checked studies, under half trace to an unresolved V gene, and the reason for the others is unknown. The sample records 150,000 to 200,000 clones, about 80% of which are singletons. The ten largest clones capture around 6.7% of the sample. Sequencing was done on a sample of PBMCs. All receptors come from a man aged 18 to 35 in good health and CMV-seropositive.

This chain connects TRBV6-6 to TRBJ2-7; 8 bases align to TRBD2. The J segment lost 7 bases and the V segment lost 0 bases, leaving 11 bases of the junction unmatched. CDR1 and CDR2 from the germline V gene are MNHNY and SVGAGI (reference sequence). The CDR3 runs to 16 residues. The CDR3 loop reads CASSYSSTSGGEEQYF. DNA of the CDR3: TGTGCCAGCAGTTACTCCTCCACTAGCGGAGGGGAGGAGCAGTACTTC.

The chain couples TRBV28 to TRBJ2-7; 9 bases fit TRBD1. Germline V gives CDR1 MDHEN, CDR2 SYDVKM. V gave up 6 bases and J gave up 2 bases; unmatched junction bases: 8. CDR3 length: 15 amino acids. CDR3 protein: CASRGTGTSTYEQYF. CDR3 nucleotides: TGTGCCAGCAGGGGGACAGGGACCAGCACCTACGAGCAGTACTTC.

The chain links TRBV5-7 to TRBJ1-5; TRBD1 agrees at 11 bases. TRBV5-7 is given ORF status, its function remaining uncertain. With V trimmed by 0 bases and J by 4 bases, 6 bases remained unmatched. The CDR3 has 17 amino acids. The CDR3 sequence: CASSLGGTGGGNQPQHF. The CDR3 nucleotides are TGTGCCAGCAGCTTGGGAGGGACAGGGGGAGGTAATCAGCCCCAGCATTTT.

J is TRBJ2-1 and V is TRBV2; the D call may be TRBD1 or TRBD2 (5 bases each). The V and J ends lost 9 bases and 12 bases respectively, with 21 bases between them. The CDR3 sequence is 13 residues long. Germline V CDR1 and CDR2: SNHLY, FYNNEI. Here the CDR3 reads CASSEGARVGQFF. CDR3 DNA: TGTGCCAGTAGCGAAGGGGCCCGAGTAGGGCAGTTCTTC.

This clone was observed a handful of times. The chain joins TRBV7-3 to TRBJ1-5; TRBD1 agrees at 8 bases. V was pared by 4 bases and J by 3 bases, with 14 bases of the junction left unmatched. The CDR3 consists of 18 residues. Per the germline V gene, CDR1 is SGHTA and CDR2 is FQGTGA. DNA of the CDR3: TGTGCCAGCAGCTCTCCCGGACAGGGAATATGGGTCAATCAGCCCCAGCATTTT. Its translation: CASSSPGQGIWVNQPQHF.

V usage is TRBV7-9 and J usage is TRBJ2-1; D is ambiguous. With 1 base removed from V and 12 bases from J, the gap between germline ends came to 13 bases. Per germline, CDR1 SEHNR and CDR2 FQNEAQ (reference sequence). The CDR3 is 13 residues long. The CDR3 nucleotides are TGTGCCAGCAGCTTAGGACAAGAATCGGTGCAGTTCTTC. Residues: CASSLGQESVQFF.

This clone has only one observation. The chain combines TRBV30 with TRBJ1-3; D possibly corresponds to TRBD1 (5 bases). CDR1 and CDR2 (germline): GTSNPN, SVGIG (reference sequence). This CDR3 has 14 residues. V dropped 3 bases and J dropped 2 bases, with 11 bases sitting between them. CDR3 sequence reads: CAWSPGGTGNTIYF. The DNA for the CDR3 is TGTGCCTGGAGCCCCGGGGGGACTGGAAACACCATATATTTT. The full variable domain, in which reference TRBV30 and TRBJ1-3 provide the parts outside the CDR3, is SQTIHQWPATLVQPVGSPLSLECTVEGTSNPNLYWYRQAAGRGLQLLFYSVGIGQISSEVPQNLSASRPQDRQFILSSKKLLLSDSGFYLCAWSPGGTGNTIYFGEGSWLTVV.

The V and J genes are TRBV10-3 and TRBJ2-5, with TRBD2 matching 7 bases. The CDR3 extends over 14 amino acids. The germline CDR1 and CDR2 sequences are ENHRY and SYGVKD. The ends lost 10 bases at V and 2 bases at J; junction bases unmatched: 10. The CDR3 reads CATREGLPQETQYF. For the CDR3, the DNA is TGTGCCACCAGGGAGGGACTCCCACAAGAGACCCAGTACTTC.

The chain recombines TRBV7-3 with TRBJ2-7; 8 positions agree with TRBD1. Germline CDR1 reads SGHTA; CDR2 reads FQGTGA. The V gene end was trimmed by 5 bases and the J gene end by 0 bases; junction bases not matched to a gene: 9. The CDR3 has 16 residues. The CDR3 region is CASSDRDRRTSYEQYF. The CDR3 nucleotides are TGTGCCAGCAGCGACCGGGACAGGCGAACCTCCTACGAGCAGTACTTC.